The rows below give T cell receptor beta chains drawn from one sample of a study of T cell responses to AZD1222 COVID-19 vaccine. Assay used: immunoSEQ multiplex PCR; TCRdb lists only in-frame clones, some missing. The sample records about 75,000 clones, about 91% being singletons. The starting material was peripheral blood, obtained 28 days after the second dose of the MenACWY control vaccine. These receptors all come from an adult who received the MenACWY meningococcal vaccine as a control. Both conserved end residues are part of each CDR3. The D gene is left open where the match is weak. Size is stated for part of the rows, as once, few or many counts, or as a class when the clone is expanded.

j_gene | v_gene | d_gene | abundance | CDR3nt | CDR3aa
TRBJ1-2 | TRBV5-8 | - | - | TGTGCCAGCAGCTTGGATACGGGGTCTGGCTACACCTTC | CASSLDTGSGYTF
TRBJ1-2 | TRBV24-1 | - | - | TGTGCCACCTCCGAAGGGGCAGGGTCGAATGGCTACACCTTC | CATSEGAGSNGYTF
TRBJ1-4 | TRBV12-3/TRBV12-4 | TRBD1 | - | TGTGCCAGCAGTCCCGGACAGGGTGAAAAACTGTTTTTT | CASSPGQGEKLFF
TRBJ1-2 | TRBV3-1/TRBV3-2 | TRBD1 | - | TGTGCCAGCAGCTCCCGGACAGGACGCTATGGCTACACCTTC | CASSSRTGRYGYTF
TRBJ2-7 | TRBV7-2 | - | - | TGTGCCAGCAGCCGGATTAACCCGAGCAACGAGCAGTACTTC | CASSRINPSNEQYF
TRBJ2-7 | TRBV24-1 | TRBD1 | - | TGTGCCACCAGTGATTTGCAGGGACAGGCCTACGAGCAGTACTTC | CATSDLQGQAYEQYF
TRBJ1-1 | TRBV28 | - | once | TGTGCCAGCAGTACCCCGGGTCTCGAAGCTTTCTTT | CASSTPGLEAFF
TRBJ1-1 | TRBV18 | - | - | TGTGCCAGCTCACCTACCGGGACCCCCAACACTGAAGCTTTCTTT | CASSPTGTPNTEAFF
TRBJ2-1 | TRBV4-2 | - | few | TGTGCCAGCAGCCAAGGTATGGGTTTAGGGAATGAGCAGTTCTTC | CASSQGMGLGNEQFF
TRBJ1-1 | TRBV7-9 | - | few | TGTGCCAGCAGCCGAAATATAGAGGGGAGGACTGAAGCTTTCTTT | CASSRNIEGRTEAFF
TRBJ1-5 | TRBV28 | - | - | TGTGCCAGCAATCCAGTGTCGACCCATCAGCCCCAGCATTTT | CASNPVSTHQPQHF
TRBJ2-5 | TRBV18 | - | - | TGTGCCAGCTCTATACCTTTCTCGGAAGAGACCCAGTACTTC | CASSIPFSEETQYF
TRBJ1-1 | TRBV4-1 | - | - | TGCGCCAGCAGGGCCCCCTTACGGGGTTCTGAAGCTTTCTTT | CASRAPLRGSEAFF
TRBJ2-1 | TRBV6-4 | TRBD2 | - | TGTGCCAGCAGTCCCGGGACTAGCGGGGTCAATGAGCAGTTCTTC | CASSPGTSGVNEQFF
TRBJ1-4 | TRBV5-1 | - | - | TGCGCCAGCAGCTGGACCCCGGACACCCCGAGGGGACTGTTTTTT | CASSWTPDTPRGLFF
TRBJ1-1 | TRBV7-2 | TRBD1 | - | TGTGCCAGCAGCTTAGAGCCAGGGGGGAACACTGAAGCTTTCTTT | CASSLEPGGNTEAFF
TRBJ2-3 | TRBV19 | - | medium-sized | TGTGCCAGTAGTATAGACCGACAGACAGATACGCAGTATTTT | CASSIDRQTDTQYF
TRBJ1-3 | TRBV5-1 | - | - | TGCGCCAGCAGCCCCTCGGGCGGTGGAAACACCATATATTTT | CASSPSGGGNTIYF
TRBJ1-4 | TRBV6-5 | - | - | TGTGCCAGCAGTTACTCGATTGCAACTAATGAAAAACTGTTTTTT | CASSYSIATNEKLFF
TRBJ1-2 | TRBV30 | TRBD1 | - | TGTGCCTGGACTGGGACAGGGGGCGGCTATGGCTACACCTTC | CAWTGTGGGYGYTF
TRBJ2-7 | TRBV3-1/TRBV3-2 | TRBD1 | - | TGTGCCAGCAGCCAAGACCGAGGCCCCCGGGACAGGGACCACGAGCAGTACTTC | CASSQDRGPRDRDHEQYF
TRBJ2-3 | TRBV4-2 | TRBD2 | - | TGTGCCAGCAGCCAAGTCCTAGCGGGGGGACGGACGCAGTATTTT | CASSQVLAGGRTQYF
TRBJ2-1 | TRBV11-2 | TRBD1 | - | TGTGCCAGCAGCCAGAGACAGGGGGGTTACAATGAGCAGTTCTTC | CASSQRQGGYNEQFF
TRBJ1-2 | TRBV5-1 | TRBD1 | - | TGCGCCAGCAGCGGCGAACAGGGGGACTATGGCTACACCTTC | CASSGEQGDYGYTF
TRBJ1-2 | TRBV5-1 | - | - | TGCGCCAGCAAAGGGGTTGGTAACTATGGCTACACCTTC | CASKGVGNYGYTF
TRBJ2-2 | TRBV5-1 | - | - | TGCGCCAGCAGCTTGGGCAGCTCCACCGGGGAGCTGTTTTTT | CASSLGSSTGELFF
TRBJ2-7 | TRBV15 | - | - | TGTGCCACCAGCAGAGCGCCAGCTTTCTCCTACGAGCAGTACTTC | CATSRAPAFSYEQYF
TRBJ1-2 | TRBV18 | - | few | TGTGCCAGCTCACCCCGGGAGGGCGGCCACTATGGCTACACCTTC | CASSPREGGHYGYTF
TRBJ1-6 | TRBV12-3/TRBV12-4 | - | - | TGTGCCAGCAGTCGACAGACTAATTCACCCCTCCACTTT | CASSRQTNSPLHF
TRBJ2-1 | TRBV6-5 | TRBD2 | - | TGTGCCAGCAGTTACTCACTAGCGGGGGGCAACAATGAGCAGTTCTTC | CASSYSLAGGNNEQFF
TRBJ1-5 | TRBV11-2 | TRBD1 | - | TGTGCCAGCAGCTTAGGACAGGGGGGAAATCAGCCCCAGCATTTT | CASSLGQGGNQPQHF
TRBJ2-3 | TRBV6-4 | - | - | TGTGCCAGCAGTGACTCGAGCGATACGCAGTATTTT | CASSDSSDTQYF
TRBJ2-7 | TRBV7-9 | TRBD1 | - | TGTGCCAGCAGTACTACAGGGGGCGGCGAGCAGTACTTC | CASSTTGGGEQYF
TRBJ1-2 | TRBV6-2/TRBV6-3 | TRBD1 | - | TGTGCCAGCAGTTCACCCGGGACAGAGAGCTACACCTTC | CASSSPGTESYTF
TRBJ2-2 | TRBV5-1 | TRBD1 | - | TGCGCCAGCAGCTGGGGGACAGGGGGTACCGGGGAGCTGTTTTTT | CASSWGTGGTGELFF
TRBJ2-3 | TRBV4-3 | - | - | TGCGCCAGCAGCCCTCGGACTACAGAGAGCACAGATACGCAGTATTTT | CASSPRTTESTDTQYF
TRBJ2-7 | TRBV19 | - | - | TGTGCCAGTACCAAAGGCCCATATACAGGTCTCGACGAGCAGTACTTC | CASTKGPYTGLDEQYF
TRBJ1-2 | TRBV29-1 | - | - | TGCAGCGTTGTGGGCAGAACCGACTATGGCTACACCTTC | CSVVGRTDYGYTF
TRBJ2-7 | TRBV29-1 | TRBD1 | - | TGCAGCGTGGAGACAGGGGACTACGAGCAGTACTTC | CSVETGDYEQYF
TRBJ1-1 | TRBV5-1 | - | - | TGCGCCAGCAGCTTGGAGGGACCCAAGACTGAAGCTTTCTTT | CASSLEGPKTEAFF
TRBJ1-4 | TRBV19 | TRBD1 | - | TGTGCCAGTAGTACGACAGGGCCTAATGAAAAACTGTTTTTT | CASSTTGPNEKLFF
TRBJ2-1 | TRBV7-2 | TRBD1 | - | TGTGCCAGCAGCTCGGGACAGAAAGTAAATGAGCAGTTCTTC | CASSSGQKVNEQFF